The 26 T cell receptor beta chains given below trace back to one sample, sequenced in a study of CD8+ T cells in alopecia areata. RNA was extracted and reverse transcribed into cDNA as the sequencing template. The assay was immunoSEQ multiplex PCR, and TCRdb's table has in-frame clones only and misses some. The repertoire holds 100,000 to 150,000 clones, with around 49% as singletons. Specimen: CD8+ T cells sorted from blood, collected at week 0. Every receptor here comes from a human donor with alopecia areata.

This chain connects TRBV2 to TRBJ2-7, with D possibly TRBD2 on 6 matching bases. The germline V and J ends were trimmed by 5 bases and 6 bases, with 14 bases remaining between them. The germline V gene encodes CDR1 SNHLY and CDR2 FYNNEI. The CDR3 consists of 13 residues. For the CDR3, the DNA is TGTGCCAGCAGTCTCGGGGGTTCGTTCGAGCAGTACTTC. This sequence encodes CASSLGGSFEQYF.

This clone showed up just a few times. The chain couples TRBV7-8 to TRBJ2-3, with TRBD1 matching 8 bases. Trimming took 4 bases from V and 1 from J; bases not matched to a gene: 4. Germline V CDR1 and CDR2: SGHVS, FQNEAQ. The CDR3 has 15 amino acids. CDR3 protein: CASSSDREGTDTQYF. CDR3 DNA sequence: TGTGCCAGCAGCTCGGACAGGGAAGGCACAGATACGCAGTATTTT.

This clone was detected many times. The V call is TRBV6-6, the J call TRBJ1-5, with 9 bases that match TRBD1. The CDR3 spans 16 residues. Trimming removed 7 bases from V and 3 bases from J; junction bases left unmatched: 10. Germline V gene lookup returns CDR1 MNHNY and CDR2 SVGAGI (reference sequence). In DNA form, the CDR3 reads TGTGCCAGCAAAATTACAGGGGGCTCCTACAATCAGCCCCAGCATTTT. Encoded protein: CASKITGGSYNQPQHF.

This sequence joins TRBV13 and TRBJ2-1; D uncertain. The CDR3 spans 12 residues. The germline V and J ends were trimmed by 2 bases and 10 bases, with 9 bases remaining between them. Germline V gives CDR1 PRHDT, CDR2 FYEKMQ (reference sequence). The CDR3 DNA reads as TGTGCCAGCAGCTTACTGGGCGAGGAGCAGTTCTTC. This encodes CASSLLGEEQFF.

The DNA for the CDR3 is TGCGCCAGCAGCCAAGATATGGAGGCTGGAGGCTACACCTTC. This encodes CASSQDMEAGGYTF. This chain connects TRBV4-3 to TRBJ1-2; D is ambiguous. Trimming took off 0 bases at V and 8 bases at J, with 13 bases between the two ends. Germline CDR1 is LGHNA and CDR2 is YSLEER. CDR3 length equals 14 residues.

This chain joins TRBV7-2 and TRBJ2-5, with D unresolved. There are 13 residues in the CDR3. V was trimmed by 1 base and J by 4 bases, leaving 7 bases between them. CDR1 and CDR2 from the germline V gene are SGHTA and FQGNSA. CDR3 sequence: CASSLEAGETQYF. CDR3 nucleotides: TGTGCCAGCAGCTTAGAGGCAGGAGAGACCCAGTACTTC. Full variable domain (outside the CDR3, taken from reference TRBV7-2 and TRBJ2-5): GAGVSQSPSNKVTEKGKDVELRCDPISGHTALYWYRQSLGQGLEFLIYFQGNSAPDKSGLPSDRFSAERTGGSVSTLTIQRTQQEDSAVYLCASSLEAGETQYFGPGTRLLVL.

The chain joins TRBV4-1 to TRBJ1-1; D is unresolved. Trimming cost V 4 bases and J 4 bases, with 16 bases left between them. CDR1 is MGHRA, CDR2 YSYEKL, per germline. This CDR3 is built from 15 residues. This chain's CDR3 is CASSLDSPGSTEAFF. The CDR3 DNA sequence: TGCGCCAGCAGCCTGGACTCTCCGGGGAGCACTGAAGCTTTCTTT.

This chain links TRBV30 with TRBJ1-1; 7 positions agree with TRBD1. The CDR3 consists of 12 residues. Germline CDR1 and CDR2: GTSNPN and SVGIG (reference sequence). The trim removed 2 bases at V and 7 bases at J, leaving 4 bases unmatched. As DNA, the CDR3 is TGTGCCTGGAGTACAGGGGACTTTGAAGCTTTCTTT. This codes for CAWSTGDFEAFF. Using reference TRBV30 and TRBJ1-1 for the parts outside the CDR3, the full variable domain is SQTIHQWPATLVQPVGSPLSLECTVEGTSNPNLYWYRQAAGRGLQLLFYSVGIGQISSEVPQNLSASRPQDRQFILSSKKLLLSDSGFYLCAWSTGDFEAFFGQGTRLTVV.

In this sample, this clone turned up a few times. The J gene is TRBJ2-7, the V gene TRBV4-2, with 7 bases identical to TRBD2. CDR1 LGHNA and CDR2 YNFKEQ come from the germline V gene. Trimming cost V 4 bases and J 6 bases; bases outside gene matches: 12. The CDR3 is 15 residues long. The CDR3 sequence is CASSPWGSGVAEQYF. CDR3 DNA sequence: TGTGCCAGCAGCCCCTGGGGGAGCGGGGTCGCCGAGCAGTACTTC.

The CDR3 loop reads CAWSVSRTGNQPQHF. The CDR3 DNA sequence: TGTGCCTGGAGTGTATCCCGGACAGGCAATCAGCCCCAGCATTTT. The genes are TRBV30 and TRBJ1-5; TRBD1 is a possible D gene (6 bases). The CDR3 is 15 amino acids. V dropped 0 bases and J dropped 2 bases, with 11 bases sitting between them. The germline V gene has CDR1 GTSNPN and CDR2 SVGIG (reference sequence).

V gene TRBV9 combines with J gene TRBJ2-6; D is uncertain. The germline V gene encodes CDR1 SGDLS and CDR2 YYNGEE. The CDR3 loop spans 14 amino acids. Between the trimmed V and J ends, which lost 2 bases and 2 bases, there was a span of 5 bases. CDR3 protein: CASSVYPGANVLTF. In DNA form, the CDR3 reads TGTGCCAGCAGCGTTTATCCTGGGGCCAACGTCCTGACTTTC.

This clone appeared many times. This sequence joins TRBV7-9 and TRBJ2-3; 9 nucleotides line up with TRBD1. The length of the CDR3 is 15 residues. Germline CDR1 SEHNR, CDR2 FQNEAQ (reference sequence). The ends lost 1 base at V and 2 bases at J; junction bases unmatched: 1. The CDR3 protein is CASSLGTGDTDTQYF. The DNA of the CDR3 is TGTGCCAGCAGCTTAGGGACAGGGGACACAGATACGCAGTATTTT.

This clone has only a few counts. The V gene is TRBV11-2, the J gene TRBJ2-7; either TRBD1 or TRBD2 may supply D (5 bases each). Germline loops: CDR1 SGHAT, CDR2 FQNNGV. Trimming shortened V by 4 bases and J by 3 bases, and 19 bases separated the two germline ends. This CDR3 is 16 amino acids long. The CDR3 bases are TGTGCCAGCAGCTCCGAGGGTAGAGGGGCAAACTACGAGCAGTACTTC. Amino acid sequence: CASSSEGRGANYEQYF.

The J gene is TRBJ2-7, the V gene TRBV7-2, with D possibly TRBD1 on 6 matching bases. CDR1 is SGHTA and CDR2 is FQGNSA in the germline V gene. The CDR3 runs to 13 residues. V gave up 3 bases and J gave up 4 bases, with 10 bases separating them. The CDR3 sequence: CASSFGTRYEQYF. Written as DNA, the CDR3 is TGTGCCAGCAGCTTCGGGACAAGATACGAGCAGTACTTC.

V gene TRBV29-1 combines with J gene TRBJ1-1; D gene uncertain. CDR3 length: 10 residues. V was pared by 3 bases and J by 6 bases, with 5 bases between. Germline V gene lookup returns CDR1 SQVTM and CDR2 ANQGSEA. The CDR3, as DNA: TGCAGCGTTGAGGAGGCTGAAGCTTTCTTT. It yields the protein CSVEEAEAFF.

V usage is TRBV7-9 and J usage is TRBJ2-1; unclear D gene. The V gene lost 1 base and the J gene lost 9 bases, with 7 bases spanning the gap. The CDR3 consists of 12 residues. CDR1 and CDR2 (germline): SEHNR, FQNEAQ (reference sequence). The CDR3 DNA sequence: TGTGCCAGCAGCTTAGGTCTAAGTGAGCAGTTCTTC. Protein sequence: CASSLGLSEQFF.

This clone was detected a few times. The chain combines TRBV6-4 with TRBJ2-3, with 14 nucleotides matching TRBD2. V shed 5 bases and J 4 bases; nucleotides not matched to a gene: 5. The CDR3 is 16 amino acids. Germline CDR1 is MRHNA and CDR2 is SNTAGT. CDR3 protein: CASSRLAGGPSDTQYF. The CDR3 DNA is TGTGCCAGCAGTCGACTAGCGGGGGGGCCATCAGATACGCAGTATTTT.

The chain employs TRBV13 and TRBJ2-2; 7 bases map to TRBD2. V lost 7 bases to trimming and J lost 3 bases; unmatched junction nucleotides: 5. This CDR3 is 14 amino acids long. The germline V gene has CDR1 PRHDT and CDR2 FYEKMQ (reference sequence). As DNA, the CDR3 is TGTGCCAGCAACCTTCGGGGGGACACCGGGGAGCTGTTTTTT. Amino acid sequence: CASNLRGDTGELFF.

This clone has more than one count but fewer than ten. The rearrangement links TRBV29-1 to TRBJ1-3; 7 bases line up with TRBD1. There are 13 residues in the CDR3. Per germline, CDR1 SQVTM and CDR2 ANQGSEA. V shed 6 bases and J 4 bases; nucleotides not matched to a gene: 6. CDR3 region: CSVPGQDGNTIYF. The CDR3 DNA sequence: TGCAGCGTGCCCGGACAGGACGGAAACACCATATATTTT.

CDR3 residues: CSVEVGFTDTQYF. CDR3 sequence (DNA): TGCAGCGTTGAAGTTGGGTTCACAGATACGCAGTATTTT. The chain is built from TRBV29-1 and TRBJ2-3; no reliable D call. The CDR3 has 13 residues. The germline V gene encodes CDR1 SQVTM and CDR2 ANQGSEA. V was trimmed by 1 base and J by 2 bases, leaving 7 bases between them.

This clone was counted once. At the DNA level, this CDR3 is encoded by other sequences in the same sample as well. This chain connects TRBV5-1 to TRBJ2-7, with 7 bases identical to TRBD1. Germline CDR1 is SGHRS and CDR2 is YFSETQ. V shed 7 bases, J shed 1 base, and the junction held 14 bases outside the gene matches. The CDR3 is 16 residues long. CDR3 amino acids: CASRGTGVTYSYEQYF. In nucleotides, the CDR3 is TGCGCCAGCCGGGGAACAGGGGTCACTTATTCCTACGAGCAGTACTTC.

This clone turned up a few times. The chain is built from TRBV4-1 and TRBJ1-2; 8 bases line up with TRBD1. The CDR3 extends over 18 amino acids. V lost 1 base, J lost 3 bases, and 13 bases stayed unmatched. Germline CDR1 reads MGHRA; CDR2 reads YSYEKL. The CDR3 region is CASSQGEGSTGAHYGYTF. The CDR3 DNA reads as TGCGCCAGCAGCCAAGGAGAAGGCTCGACAGGGGCTCACTATGGCTACACCTTC.

The chain is built from TRBV7-9 and TRBJ2-5, with D perhaps given as TRBD1 or TRBD2 (5 bases each). The germline V gene has CDR1 SEHNR and CDR2 FQNEAQ (reference sequence). Trimming shortened V by 5 bases and J by 1 base, and 8 bases separated the two germline ends. The CDR3 is 13 amino acids. The CDR3 is CASSPGTQETQYF. The CDR3 DNA reads TGTGCCAGCAGCCCAGGGACCCAAGAGACCCAGTACTTC.

This chain uses TRBV11-2 with TRBJ2-7; D is ambiguous. This CDR3 has 12 residues. V was shortened by 5 bases and J by 2 bases, with 7 bases between the two germline ends. Germline assignment: CDR1 SGHAT and CDR2 FQNNGV. The CDR3 DNA follows: TGTGCCAGCAGCGAAAGCCCCTACGAGCAGTACTTC. This translates into CASSESPYEQYF. Full variable domain (remainder filled in from reference TRBV11-2 and TRBJ2-7): EAGVAQSPRYKIIEKRQSVAFWCNPISGHATLYWYQQILGQGPKLLIQFQNNGVVDDSQLPKDRFSAERLKGVDSTLKIQPAKLEDSAVYLCASSESPYEQYFGPGTRLTVT.

The V and J genes are TRBV7-9 and TRBJ1-6; 9 positions match TRBD1. V shed 6 bases, J shed 9 bases, and the junction held 6 bases outside the gene matches. Germline values: CDR1 SEHNR, CDR2 FQNEAQ (reference sequence). The CDR3 sequence is 14 residues long. This CDR3 is CASSSGTGISPLHF. The CDR3 coding sequence is TGTGCCAGCAGTTCCGGGACAGGGATTTCACCCCTCCACTTT. Using reference TRBV7-9 and TRBJ1-6 for the parts outside the CDR3, the full variable domain is DTGVSQNPRHKITKRGQNVTFRCDPISEHNRLYWYRQTLGQGPEFLTYFQNEAQLEKSRLLSDRFSAERPKGSFSTLEIQRTEQGDSAMYLCASSSGTGISPLHFGNGTRLTVT.

The V and J genes are TRBV6-5 and TRBJ1-1; no definite D call. Germline assignment: CDR1 MNHEY and CDR2 SVGAGI. V lost 4 bases to trimming and J lost 3 bases, with 12 bases between them. The CDR3 consists of 14 residues. The CDR3 bases are TGTGCCAGCAGTTCCCCCCGGGAGGACACTGAAGCTTTCTTT. It yields the protein CASSSPREDTEAFF.